Here is one T cell receptor beta chain with its context. Its target is unknown. This entry is derived from a study of shared clonotypes between healthy human individuals. Study-level points and caveats: Generally, naive subsets came out with larger estimated richness than memory subsets.

Trimming cost V 3 bases and J 6 bases; bases outside gene matches: 13. Germline lookup yields CDR1 SGDLS and CDR2 YYNGEE. The CDR3 loop spans 17 amino acids. Method: immunoSEQ multiplex PCR; TCRdb's copy keeps in-frame clones and lacks some. The repertoire holds around 1.5 million clones, with 95% to 99% as singletons. The source is a man aged 25 to 40 in good health. J is TRBJ2-2 and V is TRBV9; 8 bases map to TRBD2. The sequencing sample was made of naive CD4+ T cells sorted from blood. Regarding subset: CD45RA+ positively selected. Written as DNA, the CDR3 is TGTGCCAGCAGCGAGCCGACTAGCGAAAATGAGGCCGGGGAGCTGTTTTTT. As protein: CASSEPTSENEAGELFF.